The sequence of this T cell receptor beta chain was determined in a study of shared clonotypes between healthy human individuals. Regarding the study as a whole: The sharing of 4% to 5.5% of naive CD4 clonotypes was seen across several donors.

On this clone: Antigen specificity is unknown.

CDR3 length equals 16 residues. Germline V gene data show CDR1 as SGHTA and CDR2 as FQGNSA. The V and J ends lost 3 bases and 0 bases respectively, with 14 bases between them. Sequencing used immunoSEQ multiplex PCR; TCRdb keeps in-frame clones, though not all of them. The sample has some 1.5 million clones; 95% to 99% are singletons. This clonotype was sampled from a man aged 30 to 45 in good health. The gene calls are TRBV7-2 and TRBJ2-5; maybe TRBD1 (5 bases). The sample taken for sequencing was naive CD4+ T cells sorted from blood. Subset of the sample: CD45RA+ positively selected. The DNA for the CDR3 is TGTGCCAGCAGCTTTAAAGGACAACCCTACCAAGAGACCCAGTACTTC. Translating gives CASSFKGQPYQETQYF.